One sample yielded the 29 T cell receptor beta chains listed below, sequenced in a study of OX40 agonist ivuxolimab in advanced cancers. Sequencing used immunoSEQ multiplex PCR; TCRdb keeps in-frame clones, though not all of them. The top ten clones hold 1.5% to 2% of a sample with tens of thousands of clones, 85% of them seen once. The specimen was CD4+ or CD8+ T cells sorted from blood, collected in a trial of the OX40 agonist ivuxolimab. The receptors come from an adult with an advanced solid tumor such as melanoma, head and neck, liver or kidney cancer.

The rearrangement uses TRBV7-3 and TRBJ2-1, with D perhaps given as TRBD1 or TRBD2 (5 bases each). The CDR3 runs 12 residues. Germline loops: CDR1 SGHTA, CDR2 FQGTGA. The V gene lost 4 bases and the J gene lost 11 bases, with 12 bases spanning the gap. The CDR3 DNA reads TGTGCCAGCAGCTCTATACCGGGACAGCAGTTCTTC. This codes for CASSSIPGQQFF.

This clone appeared a few times. The chain joins TRBV29-1 to TRBJ2-4; 9 bases agree with TRBD1. The CDR3 consists of 13 residues. Germline-derived CDR1 and CDR2 are SQVTM and ANQGSEA. After removal of 7 bases from V and 7 bases from J, the junction contained 8 bases not matched to a gene. In nucleotides, the CDR3 is TGCAGCGGGATCCGGGACAGGGTCAACATTCAGTACTTC. This codes for CSGIRDRVNIQYF. Variable domain in full (rest from reference TRBV29-1 and TRBJ2-4): SAVISQKPSRDICQRGTSLTIQCQVDSQVTMMFWYRQQPGQSLTLIATANQGSEATYESGFVIDKFPISRPNLTFSTLTVSNMSPEDSSIYLCSGIRDRVNIQYFGAGTRLSVL.

The V gene is TRBV28, the J gene TRBJ1-3; TRBD1 agrees at 8 bases. The CDR3 totals 15 residues. V gave up 5 bases and J gave up 2 bases; unmatched junction bases: 5. From germline, CDR1 is MDHEN and CDR2 SYDVKM. The DNA of the CDR3 is TGTGCCAGCAGTACCTGGACAGGGCCTGGAAACACCATATATTTT. It is translated as CASSTWTGPGNTIYF.

The V and J genes are TRBV6-7 and TRBJ2-1, with 7 bases lining up with TRBD2. TRBV6-7 is annotated as an ORF whose role is uncertain. V dropped 0 bases and J dropped 7; count of bases not matched to a gene: 6. The CDR3 loop spans 15 amino acids. CDR3 DNA: TGTGCCAGCAGTTACTCGAACGGCGGGAGTAATGAGCAGTTCTTC. Its translation is CASSYSNGGSNEQFF.

The chain recombines TRBV11-2 with TRBJ1-6, with 8 bases aligning to TRBD1. Germline V gene sequence: CDR1 SGHAT, CDR2 FQNNGV. The CDR3 covers 14 residues. The J segment lost 7 bases and the V segment lost 5 bases, leaving 4 bases of the junction unmatched. The CDR3 region is CASSVQGGNSPLHF. CDR3 sequence (DNA): TGTGCCAGCAGCGTACAGGGGGGGAATTCACCCCTCCACTTT.

This clone was observed once. The rearrangement links TRBV19 to TRBJ1-2, with D perhaps matching TRBD1 (6 bases). The CDR3 runs to 14 residues. The germline V and J ends were trimmed by 7 bases and 0 bases, with 12 bases remaining between them. The germline V gene encodes CDR1 LNHDA and CDR2 SQIVND (reference sequence). The CDR3 here is CASNDRPSNYGYTF. The CDR3 nucleotides read TGTGCCAGTAATGACAGGCCTTCTAACTATGGCTACACCTTC.

The chain links TRBV28 to TRBJ2-7; D may be TRBD1 (5 bases). V lost 10 bases to trimming and J lost 3 bases, with 13 bases between them. The CDR3 is made up of 12 amino acids. Germline lookup yields CDR1 MDHEN and CDR2 SYDVKM. The CDR3 DNA reads as TGTGCCACACAACAGGACCTCTACGAGCAGTACTTC. Protein sequence: CATQQDLYEQYF.

The rearrangement uses TRBV19 and TRBJ2-3; no reliable D call. Germline-derived CDR1 and CDR2 are LNHDA and SQIVND (reference sequence). The V end was cut by 9 bases, the J end by 6 bases, with 16 bases between. The CDR3 runs to 13 residues. DNA of the CDR3: TGTGCCAGCTCACCGGGCCCCAGGGATACGCAGTATTTT. This codes for CASSPGPRDTQYF.

V is TRBV7-2 and J is TRBJ1-2, with a weak D call TRBD1 (5 bases). Germline V gene sequence: CDR1 SGHTA, CDR2 FQGNSA. This CDR3 has 14 residues. V was clipped by 7 bases and J by 7 bases, with 19 bases between them. The CDR3 DNA reads as TGTGCCAGCAACCGGGACGGGCAAATCGGTGGCTACACCTTC. This encodes CASNRDGQIGGYTF.

The CDR3, as DNA: TGTGCCAGTAAGGCCAGGGGTGCCGGGGAGCTGTTTTTT. It specifies CASKARGAGELFF. This chain links TRBV19 with TRBJ2-2, with a tentative D call TRBD1 (6 bases). This CDR3 has 13 amino acids. Germline lookup yields CDR1 LNHDA and CDR2 SQIVND (reference sequence). The V end lost 7 bases, the J end lost 6 bases, and 12 bases lay between the germline ends.

The chain recombines TRBV2 with TRBJ2-7; D gene unclear. CDR1 is SNHLY, CDR2 FYNNEI, per germline. This CDR3 comprises 13 residues. The V and J ends lost 0 bases and 7 bases respectively, with 10 bases between them. The CDR3 DNA follows: TGTGCCAGCAGTGAAGCAGTTTTGGGAGAGCAGTACTTC. Its translation is CASSEAVLGEQYF.

The J gene is TRBJ1-2, the V gene TRBV4-3; D might be TRBD1 (5 bases). Trimming removed 3 bases from V and 7 bases from J, with 12 bases in between. The CDR3 runs 13 residues. CDR1 is LGHNA, CDR2 YSLEER, per germline. The CDR3 coding sequence is TGCGCCAGCAGCCATCACGGGGACGGTGGCTACACCTTC. As protein: CASSHHGDGGYTF.

The chain joins TRBV5-8 to TRBJ1-1, with 7 bases aligning to TRBD1. Trimming took 0 bases from V and 4 from J; bases not matched to a gene: 0. This CDR3 is 13 amino acids long. The germline V gene has CDR1 SGHTS and CDR2 YDEGEE. CDR3 region: CASSLDRGTEAFF. The CDR3 region has the DNA TGTGCCAGCAGCTTGGACAGGGGCACTGAAGCTTTCTTT.

This rearrangement joins TRBV7-9 to TRBJ2-1; 7 bases fit TRBD2. Germline V gene sequence: CDR1 SEHNR, CDR2 FQNEAQ (reference sequence). Trimming cost V 4 bases and J 8 bases; bases outside gene matches: 17. This CDR3 spans 17 amino acids. In DNA form, the CDR3 reads TGTGCCAGCAGCTCCTCGCGGGGGAGGTTTCTGCTCGATGAGCAGTTCTTC. As protein: CASSSSRGRFLLDEQFF.

The CDR3 region is CASSLSIRDEAFF. CDR3 nucleotide sequence: TGTGCCAGCAGCTTAAGCATCAGGGACGAAGCTTTCTTT. This chain links TRBV11-2 with TRBJ1-1; possibly TRBD1 for D (5 bases). CDR1 and CDR2 from the germline V gene are SGHAT and FQNNGV. Trimming stripped 2 bases from V and 8 bases from J, with 12 bases between. There are 13 residues in the CDR3.

The V and J genes are TRBV5-1 and TRBJ1-2; possible D gene TRBD1, 5 bases. Deletions cut 3 bases from V and 1 base from J, with 16 bases between. Germline lookup yields CDR1 SGHRS and CDR2 YFSETQ. The CDR3 spans 16 residues. Here the CDR3 DNA reads TGCGCCAGCAGCTACACGGGAGGGGAATATAACTATGGCTACACCTTC. Its protein is CASSYTGGEYNYGYTF.

This chain uses TRBV9 with TRBJ1-2, with 11 nucleotides matching TRBD1. CDR1 and CDR2 (germline): SGDLS, YYNGEE. This CDR3 region has 14 residues. The V segment lost 4 bases and the J segment 6 bases; nucleotides outside the gene matches: 5. The CDR3 region has the DNA TGTGCCAGCAGCCCCCGGACAGGGGGCGATGGCTACACCTTC. This codes for CASSPRTGGDGYTF.

The chain has TRBV18 and TRBJ2-3, with TRBD2 as a possible D gene (5 bases). Germline values: CDR1 KGHSH, CDR2 LQKENI. The CDR3 has 14 residues. The V end was cut by 3 bases, the J end by 0 bases, with 7 bases between. The CDR3 region has the DNA TGTGCCAGCTCACCGAGGGCGAGCACAGATACGCAGTATTTT. Encoded protein: CASSPRASTDTQYF. Using reference TRBV18 and TRBJ2-3 for the parts outside the CDR3, the full variable domain is NAGVMQNPRHLVRRRGQEARLRCSPMKGHSHVYWYRQLPEEGLKFMVYLQKENIIDESGMPKERFSAEFPKEGPSILRIQQVVRGDSAAYFCASSPRASTDTQYFGPGTRLTVL.

J is TRBJ1-1 and V is TRBV11-1; D might be TRBD1 (6 bases). This CDR3 contains 11 residues. Looked up from germline, CDR1 is SGHAT and CDR2 is FQDESV (reference sequence). Deletions cut 5 bases from V and 9 bases from J, with 10 bases between. The CDR3 DNA sequence: TGTGCCAGCAGCCAATGGGGGCAAGCTTTCTTT. Amino acid sequence: CASSQWGQAFF.

V and J are TRBV5-1 and TRBJ2-3, with a tentative D call TRBD2 (6 bases). Germline V gene sequence: CDR1 SGHRS, CDR2 YFSETQ. The CDR3 covers 14 residues. V lost 6 bases to trimming and J lost 0 bases, with 11 bases between them. The CDR3 here is CASIGGSSTDTQYF. The CDR3, as DNA: TGCGCCAGCATTGGGGGGTCTAGCACAGATACGCAGTATTTT.

The rearrangement joins TRBV6-1 to TRBJ2-5, with 10 bases matching TRBD2. The CDR3 runs to 18 residues. CDR1 is MNHNS, CDR2 SASEGT, per germline. The trim removed 2 bases at V and 4 bases at J, leaving 13 bases unmatched. CDR3 region: CASSERTSGTSGGETQYF. The DNA for the CDR3 is TGTGCCAGCAGTGAAAGGACTAGCGGAACCTCAGGCGGAGAGACCCAGTACTTC.

The chain recombines TRBV7-3 with TRBJ1-2, with D uncertain. V was shortened by 2 bases and J by 3 bases, with 13 bases between the two germline ends. Germline CDR1 is SGHTA and CDR2 is FQGTGA. This CDR3 has 15 residues. The CDR3 coding sequence is TGTGCCAGCAGCTTAGGACCAACTCCTTACTATGGCTACACCTTC. It specifies CASSLGPTPYYGYTF.

The V and J genes are TRBV5-4 and TRBJ2-3; D not resolved. Per the germline V gene, CDR1 is SGHNT and CDR2 is YYREEE (reference sequence). V lost 1 base and J lost 6, with 12 bases in between. CDR3 length equals 14 residues. This chain's CDR3 is CASSLSDRRDTQYF. The CDR3 region has the DNA TGTGCCAGCAGCTTGTCGGATCGGCGGGATACGCAGTATTTT.

The CDR3 DNA is TGTGCCAGCAGCTTATCGGGGAGTAGCGCGTACTTC. Encoded protein: CASSLSGSSAYF. The genes are TRBV7-2 and TRBJ2-7, with D possibly being TRBD2 (5 bases). The CDR3 has 12 amino acids. The germline gives CDR1 SGHTA, CDR2 FQGNSA. Deletions cut 2 bases from V and 12 bases from J, with 14 bases between.

V is TRBV5-4 and J is TRBJ1-5; D remains ambiguous. Trimming took 1 base from V and 0 from J, leaving 5 bases between them. Germline V gives CDR1 SGHNT, CDR2 YYREEE (reference sequence). The CDR3 spans 14 residues. Here the CDR3 reads CASSLRNSNQPQHF. In nucleotides, the CDR3 is TGTGCCAGCAGCTTGCGGAATAGCAATCAGCCCCAGCATTTT.

V and J are TRBV4-3 and TRBJ2-5; D uncertain. The V end was cut by 0 bases, the J end by 4 bases, with 9 bases between. This CDR3 is built from 14 residues. Germline V gene data show CDR1 as LGHNA and CDR2 as YSLEER. CDR3: CASSQESAAETQYF. For the CDR3, the DNA is TGCGCCAGCAGCCAAGAATCGGCAGCAGAGACCCAGTACTTC.

The rearrangement uses TRBV9 and TRBJ2-1; D is perhaps TRBD1 (6 bases). V was pared by 3 bases and J by 0 bases, with 13 bases between. Germline loops: CDR1 SGDLS, CDR2 YYNGEE. This CDR3 contains 16 residues. The chain's CDR3 is CASSARQAFSYNEQFF. CDR3 nucleotides: TGTGCCAGCAGCGCTCGACAGGCCTTCTCCTACAATGAGCAGTTCTTC.

V is TRBV21-1 and J is TRBJ2-1; the table's D call, TRBD1, was not checked against the DNA. TRBV21-1 is a listed pseudogene. This CDR3 region has 20 residues. CDR3 sequence reads: CASSKKGFPKRGQTDNEQFF. For the CDR3, the DNA is TGTGCCAGCAGCAAAAAAGGGTTTCCGAAACGGGGACAGACTGACAATGAGCAGTTCTTC.

The rearrangement joins TRBV7-2 to TRBJ2-7, with D hard to call. The germline V gene has CDR1 SGHTA and CDR2 FQGNSA. This CDR3 region has 13 residues. Deletions cut 6 bases from V and 0 bases from J, with 9 bases between. The CDR3 DNA sequence: TGTGCCAGCAGTCTGCCTCCCTCCTACGAGCAGTACTTC. It encodes CASSLPPSYEQYF.